A selection of T cell receptor beta chains follows, all from one sample in a study of OX40 agonist ivuxolimab in advanced cancers. Method: immunoSEQ multiplex PCR; TCRdb's copy keeps in-frame clones and lacks some. The sample consists of under 80,000 clones, roughly 90% of them appearing once. Sequenced here: CD4+ or CD8+ T cells sorted from blood, sampled in a trial of the OX40 agonist ivuxolimab. These receptors were obtained from an adult with an advanced solid tumor such as melanoma, head and neck, liver or kidney cancer. The CDR3 runs from the conserved cysteine through the conserved F or W. The D gene is left open where the match is weak. Not all rows give a size; the values are once, few, many and, for expanded clones, a class.

j_gene: TRBJ1-5
abundance: few
len: 17
d_gene: TRBD1
v_gene: TRBV27
CDR3nt: TGTGCCAGCAGTTCCGGACAGGGTTTTGGGAGCAATCAGCCCCAGCATTTT
CDR3aa: CASSSGQGFGSNQPQHF

j_gene: TRBJ2-1
abundance: NA
len: 17
d_gene: TRBD2
v_gene: TRBV5-1
CDR3nt: TGCGCCAGCAGCTTGCCCTCTCAAGCGGGAGGGCCGGATGAGCAGTTCTTC
CDR3aa: CASSLPSQAGGPDEQFF

j_gene: TRBJ1-2
abundance: NA
len: 14
d_gene: TRBD1
v_gene: TRBV7-2
CDR3nt: TGTGCCAGCAGCTTAGAGGGGGCGATCTATGGCTACACCTTC
CDR3aa: CASSLEGAIYGYTF

j_gene: TRBJ2-7
abundance: NA
len: 15
d_gene: TRBD2
v_gene: TRBV2
CDR3nt: TGTGCCAGCAGTGAAGGTCTAGCGGGAACCTACGAGCAGTACTTC
CDR3aa: CASSEGLAGTYEQYF

j_gene: TRBJ2-7
abundance: NA
len: 15
d_gene: TRBD2
v_gene: TRBV11-2
CDR3nt: TGTGCCAGCAGCTTTTCGTTCGCGGGGGGCTACGAGCAGTACTTC
CDR3aa: CASSFSFAGGYEQYF

j_gene: TRBJ2-7
abundance: NA
len: 13
d_gene: TRBD1
v_gene: TRBV7-2
CDR3nt: TGTGCCAGCAGTTTGACAGGGGCCTCTTCAAAGTACTTC
CDR3aa: CASSLTGASSKYF

j_gene: TRBJ2-1
abundance: NA
len: 15
d_gene: NA
v_gene: TRBV6-1
CDR3nt: TGTGCCAGCAGTGATACGTGGGAGGCCTACAATGAGCAGTTCTTC
CDR3aa: CASSDTWEAYNEQFF

j_gene: TRBJ2-6
abundance: NA
len: 17
d_gene: TRBD1
v_gene: TRBV18
CDR3nt: TGTGCCAGCTCACCACTAACAGGGGCCCCTGGGGCCAACGTCCTGACTTTC
CDR3aa: CASSPLTGAPGANVLTF

j_gene: TRBJ2-3
abundance: NA
len: 15
d_gene: NA
v_gene: TRBV7-6
CDR3nt: TGTGCCAGCAGCGCTCAGTTGAGGGGCACAGATACGCAGTATTTT
CDR3aa: CASSAQLRGTDTQYF

j_gene: TRBJ2-7
abundance: NA
len: 15
d_gene: NA
v_gene: TRBV7-9
CDR3nt: TGTGCCAGCAGCTTCGGGCGGACCCCCAGGAACGAGCAGTACTTC
CDR3aa: CASSFGRTPRNEQYF

j_gene: TRBJ2-2
abundance: NA
len: 17
d_gene: TRBD2
v_gene: TRBV27
CDR3nt: TGTGCCAGCACCTCTTGGGGACTAGTTGGGGATACCGGGGAGCTGTTTTTT
CDR3aa: CASTSWGLVGDTGELFF

j_gene: TRBJ2-1
abundance: NA
len: 15
d_gene: NA
v_gene: TRBV7-9
CDR3nt: TGTGCCAGCAGCTCCGAAGGGAGGTCCCACAATGAGCAGTTCTTC
CDR3aa: CASSSEGRSHNEQFF

j_gene: TRBJ2-7
abundance: NA
len: 16
d_gene: NA
v_gene: TRBV7-6
CDR3nt: TGTGCCAGCAGCTTAGTTGGGCAGGGTTTCTCCTACGAGCAGTACTTC
CDR3aa: CASSLVGQGFSYEQYF

j_gene: TRBJ2-5
abundance: NA
len: 11
d_gene: NA
v_gene: TRBV7-3
CDR3nt: TGTGCCAGCAGCTCCCAAGAGACCCAGTACTTC
CDR3aa: CASSSQETQYF

j_gene: TRBJ2-7
abundance: NA
len: 17
d_gene: NA
v_gene: TRBV7-2
CDR3nt: TGTGCCAGCAGCTTAGCACGCGGGGCGGGAAGGGGATACGAGCAGTACTTC
CDR3aa: CASSLARGAGRGYEQYF

j_gene: TRBJ1-5
abundance: NA
len: 11
d_gene: NA
v_gene: TRBV6-1
CDR3nt: TGTGCCAGCAGTGACTATCAGCCCCAGCATTTT
CDR3aa: CASSDYQPQHF

j_gene: TRBJ1-2
abundance: NA
len: 13
d_gene: NA
v_gene: TRBV5-8
CDR3nt: TGTGCCAGCAGCTCCCTATTTAACTATGGCTACACCTTC
CDR3aa: CASSSLFNYGYTF

j_gene: TRBJ1-5
abundance: NA
len: 17
d_gene: NA
v_gene: TRBV5-8
CDR3nt: TGTGCCAGCAGCTCGCAGCGACAGCGATGGGGTAATCAGCCCCAGCATTTT
CDR3aa: CASSSQRQRWGNQPQHF

j_gene: TRBJ2-1
abundance: NA
len: 15
d_gene: TRBD2
v_gene: TRBV2
CDR3nt: TGTGCCAGCGCTAGCGGGACCCTCTCCTACAATGAGCAGTTCTTC
CDR3aa: CASASGTLSYNEQFF

j_gene: TRBJ1-4
abundance: NA
len: 16
d_gene: TRBD1
v_gene: TRBV27
CDR3nt: TGTGCCAGCAGTTTATGGGCGGGGACAGGGAGCGAAAAACTGTTTTTT
CDR3aa: CASSLWAGTGSEKLFF